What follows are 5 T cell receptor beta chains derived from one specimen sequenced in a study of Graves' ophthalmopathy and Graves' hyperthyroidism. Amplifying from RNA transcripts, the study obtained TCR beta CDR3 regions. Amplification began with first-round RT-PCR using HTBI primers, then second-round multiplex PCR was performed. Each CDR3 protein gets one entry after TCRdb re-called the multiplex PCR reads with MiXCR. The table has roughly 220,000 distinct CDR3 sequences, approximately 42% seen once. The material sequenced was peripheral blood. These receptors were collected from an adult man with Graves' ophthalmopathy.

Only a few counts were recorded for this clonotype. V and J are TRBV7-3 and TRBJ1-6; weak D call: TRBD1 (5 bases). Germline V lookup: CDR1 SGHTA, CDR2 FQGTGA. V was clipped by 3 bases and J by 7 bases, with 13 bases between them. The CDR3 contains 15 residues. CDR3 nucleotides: TGTGCCAGCAGCTTCCCAGGGACCTTCAATTCACCCCTCCACTTT. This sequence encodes CASSFPGTFNSPLHF.

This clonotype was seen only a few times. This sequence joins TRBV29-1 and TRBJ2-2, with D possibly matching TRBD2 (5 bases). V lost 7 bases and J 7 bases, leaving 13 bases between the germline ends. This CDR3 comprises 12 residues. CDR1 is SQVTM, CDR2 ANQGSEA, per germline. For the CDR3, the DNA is TGCAGCGCTGCCTTGGCGGGCGGGGAGCTGTTTTTT. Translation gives CSAALAGGELFF.

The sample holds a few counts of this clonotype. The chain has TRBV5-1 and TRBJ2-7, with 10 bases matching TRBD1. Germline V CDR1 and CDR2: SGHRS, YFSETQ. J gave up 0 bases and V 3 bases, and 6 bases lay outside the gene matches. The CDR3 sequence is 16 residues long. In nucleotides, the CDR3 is TGCGCCAGCAGCTGGCAGGGACAGGGGAGCTCCTACGAGCAGTACTTC. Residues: CASSWQGQGSSYEQYF.

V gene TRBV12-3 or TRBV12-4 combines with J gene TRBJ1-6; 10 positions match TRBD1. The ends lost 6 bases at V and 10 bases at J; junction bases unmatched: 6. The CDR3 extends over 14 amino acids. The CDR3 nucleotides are TGTGCCAGCAGCCTGGGGACAGGGGACTCACCCCTCCACTTT. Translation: CASSLGTGDSPLHF.

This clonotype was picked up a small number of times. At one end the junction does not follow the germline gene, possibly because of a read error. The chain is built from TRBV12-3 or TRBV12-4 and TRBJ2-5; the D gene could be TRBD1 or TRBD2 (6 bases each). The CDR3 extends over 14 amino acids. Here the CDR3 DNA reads TGTGCCAGCAGTCCCCTCCGGGGGCTCGGCCTTCTCTTCTTC. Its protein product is CASSPLRGLGLLFF.